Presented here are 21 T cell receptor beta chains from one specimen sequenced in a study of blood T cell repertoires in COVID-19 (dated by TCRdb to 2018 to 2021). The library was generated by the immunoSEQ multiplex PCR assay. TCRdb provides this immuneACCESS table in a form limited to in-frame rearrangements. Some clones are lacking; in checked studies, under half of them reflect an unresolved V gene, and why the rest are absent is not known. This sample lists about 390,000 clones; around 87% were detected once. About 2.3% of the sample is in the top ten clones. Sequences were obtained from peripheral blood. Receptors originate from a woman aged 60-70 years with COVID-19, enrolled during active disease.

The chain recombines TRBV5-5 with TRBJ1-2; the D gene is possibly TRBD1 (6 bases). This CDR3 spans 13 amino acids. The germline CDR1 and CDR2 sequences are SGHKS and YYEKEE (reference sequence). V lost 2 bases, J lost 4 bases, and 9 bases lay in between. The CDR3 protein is CASSFQGPYGYTF. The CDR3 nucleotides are TGTGCCAGCAGCTTCCAGGGGCCCTATGGCTACACCTTC.

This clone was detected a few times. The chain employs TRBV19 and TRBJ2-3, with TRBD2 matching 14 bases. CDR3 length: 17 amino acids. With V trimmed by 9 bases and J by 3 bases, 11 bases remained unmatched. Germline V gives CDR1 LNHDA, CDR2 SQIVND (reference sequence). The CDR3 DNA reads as TGTGCCAGCGGGAGACTAGCGGGGGGGCCATTAACAGATACGCAGTATTTT. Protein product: CASGRLAGGPLTDTQYF.

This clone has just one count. The CDR3 nucleotides read TGTGCCAGTAGCTGGTTGCAGGGCCTCCGCTCCTACAATGAGCAGTTCTTC. Amino acid sequence: CASSWLQGLRSYNEQFF. The chain joins TRBV19 to TRBJ2-1, with a weak D call TRBD1 (5 bases). The germline CDR1 and CDR2 sequences are LNHDA and SQIVND (reference sequence). The V end was cut by 6 bases, the J end by 0 bases, with 18 bases between. The CDR3 has 17 residues.

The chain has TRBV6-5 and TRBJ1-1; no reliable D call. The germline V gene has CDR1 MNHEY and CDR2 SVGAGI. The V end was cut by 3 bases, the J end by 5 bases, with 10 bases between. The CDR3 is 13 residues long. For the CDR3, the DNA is TGTGCCAGCAGTTATCTCGGGTTAACTGAAGCTTTCTTT. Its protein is CASSYLGLTEAFF.

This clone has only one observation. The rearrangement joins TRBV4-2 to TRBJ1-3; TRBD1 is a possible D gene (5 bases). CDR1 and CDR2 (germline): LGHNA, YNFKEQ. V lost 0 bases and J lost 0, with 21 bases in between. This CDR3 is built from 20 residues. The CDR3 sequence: CASSQEIDFGQGRSGNTIYF. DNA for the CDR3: TGTGCCAGCAGCCAAGAAATTGATTTCGGTCAGGGCCGCTCTGGAAACACCATATATTTT.

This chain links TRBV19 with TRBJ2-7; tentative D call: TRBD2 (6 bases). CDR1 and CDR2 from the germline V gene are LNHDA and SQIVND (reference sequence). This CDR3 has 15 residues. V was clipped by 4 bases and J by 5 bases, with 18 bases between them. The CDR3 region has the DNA TGTGCCAGTAGTAGGAGGAGGGAGTTCGGAGACGAGCAGTACTTC. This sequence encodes CASSRRREFGDEQYF.

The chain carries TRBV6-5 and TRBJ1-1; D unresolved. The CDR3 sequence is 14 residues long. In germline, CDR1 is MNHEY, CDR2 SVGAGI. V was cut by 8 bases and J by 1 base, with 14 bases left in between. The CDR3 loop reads CASRKPTGNTEAFF. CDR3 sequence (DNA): TGTGCCAGCCGAAAACCTACCGGGAACACTGAAGCTTTCTTT.

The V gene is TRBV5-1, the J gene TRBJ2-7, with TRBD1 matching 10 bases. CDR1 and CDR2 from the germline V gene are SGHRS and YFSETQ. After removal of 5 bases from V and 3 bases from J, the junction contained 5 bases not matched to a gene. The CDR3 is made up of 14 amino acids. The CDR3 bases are TGCGCCAGCAGTTACAGGGACAGGGGCTACGAGCAGTACTTC. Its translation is CASSYRDRGYEQYF.

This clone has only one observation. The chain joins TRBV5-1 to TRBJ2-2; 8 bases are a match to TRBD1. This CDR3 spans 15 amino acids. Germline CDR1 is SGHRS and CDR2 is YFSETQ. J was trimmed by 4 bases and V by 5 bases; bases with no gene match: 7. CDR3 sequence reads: CASRIEQGGTGELFF. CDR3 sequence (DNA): TGCGCCAGCAGGATCGAACAGGGGGGCACCGGGGAGCTGTTTTTT. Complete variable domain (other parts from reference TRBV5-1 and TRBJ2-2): KAGVTQTPRYLIKTRGQQVTLSCSPISGHRSVSWYQQTPGQGLQFLFEYFSETQRNKGNFPGRFSGRQFSNSRSEMNVSTLELGDSALYLCASRIEQGGTGELFFGEGSRLTVL.

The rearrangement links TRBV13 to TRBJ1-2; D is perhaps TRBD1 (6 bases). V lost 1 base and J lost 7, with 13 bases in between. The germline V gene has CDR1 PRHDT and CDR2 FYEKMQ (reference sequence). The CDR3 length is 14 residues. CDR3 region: CASSLEAGGLGYTF. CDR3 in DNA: TGTGCCAGCAGCTTAGAGGCGGGGGGCCTTGGCTACACCTTC.

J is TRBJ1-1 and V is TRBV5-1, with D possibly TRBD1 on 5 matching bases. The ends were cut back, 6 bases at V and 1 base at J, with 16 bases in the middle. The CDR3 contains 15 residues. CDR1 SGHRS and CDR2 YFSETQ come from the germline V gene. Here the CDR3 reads CASTLGGRGNTEAFF. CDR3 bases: TGCGCCAGCACCCTGGGGGGTCGGGGGAACACTGAAGCTTTCTTT.

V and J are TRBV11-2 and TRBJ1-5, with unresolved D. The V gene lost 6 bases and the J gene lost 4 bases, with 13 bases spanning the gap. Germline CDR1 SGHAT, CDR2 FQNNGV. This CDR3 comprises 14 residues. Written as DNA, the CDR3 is TGTGCCAGCAGTTTCGACGCGGGAAATCAGCCCCAGCATTTT. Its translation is CASSFDAGNQPQHF.

CDR3 DNA sequence: TGCGCCAGCAGCTCCGGGACTCAGGTCAACATTCAGTACTTC. Its protein is CASSSGTQVNIQYF. The chain combines TRBV5-1 with TRBJ2-4; maybe TRBD2 (6 bases). Germline V lookup: CDR1 SGHRS, CDR2 YFSETQ. The CDR3 spans 14 residues. V was trimmed by 3 bases and J by 7 bases, leaving 14 bases between them. The full variable domain, in which reference TRBV5-1 and TRBJ2-4 provide the parts outside the CDR3, is KAGVTQTPRYLIKTRGQQVTLSCSPISGHRSVSWYQQTPGQGLQFLFEYFSETQRNKGNFPGRFSGRQFSNSRSEMNVSTLELGDSALYLCASSSGTQVNIQYFGAGTRLSVL.

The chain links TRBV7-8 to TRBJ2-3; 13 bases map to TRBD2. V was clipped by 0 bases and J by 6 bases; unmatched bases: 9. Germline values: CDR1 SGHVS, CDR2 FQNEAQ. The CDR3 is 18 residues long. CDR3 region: CASSLARRLAGGRDTQYF. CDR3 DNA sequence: TGTGCCAGCAGCTTAGCGCGGAGACTAGCGGGGGGTAGGGATACGCAGTATTTT. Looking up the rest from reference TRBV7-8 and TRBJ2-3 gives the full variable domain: GAGVSQSPRYKVAKRGQDVALRCDPISGHVSLFWYQQALGQGPEFLTYFQNEAQLDKSGLPSDRFFAERPEGSVSTLKIQRTQQEDSAVYLCASSLARRLAGGRDTQYFGPGTRLTVL.

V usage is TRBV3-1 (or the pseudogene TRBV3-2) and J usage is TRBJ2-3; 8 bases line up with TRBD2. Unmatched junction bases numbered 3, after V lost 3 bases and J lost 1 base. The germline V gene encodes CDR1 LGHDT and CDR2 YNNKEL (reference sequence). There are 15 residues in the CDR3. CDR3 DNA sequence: TGTGCCAGCAGCCATGGACTAGCAGGCACAGATACGCAGTATTTT. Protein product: CASSHGLAGTDTQYF.

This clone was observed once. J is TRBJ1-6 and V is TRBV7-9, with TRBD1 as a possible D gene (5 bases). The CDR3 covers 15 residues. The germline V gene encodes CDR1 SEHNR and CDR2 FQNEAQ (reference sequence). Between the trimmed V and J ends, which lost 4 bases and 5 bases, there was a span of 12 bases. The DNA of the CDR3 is TGTGCCAGCAGCTCCGTGGCGGGGCATAATTCACCCCTCCACTTT. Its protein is CASSSVAGHNSPLHF.

CDR3: CASSIGGGASYNEQFF. DNA of the CDR3: TGTGCCAGTAGTATTGGCGGGGGGGCATCCTACAATGAGCAGTTCTTC. The gene calls are TRBV19 and TRBJ2-1, with 9 bases that match TRBD2. CDR1 is LNHDA and CDR2 is SQIVND in the germline V gene (reference sequence). The trim removed 3 bases at V and 1 base at J, leaving 4 bases unmatched. This CDR3 region has 16 residues.

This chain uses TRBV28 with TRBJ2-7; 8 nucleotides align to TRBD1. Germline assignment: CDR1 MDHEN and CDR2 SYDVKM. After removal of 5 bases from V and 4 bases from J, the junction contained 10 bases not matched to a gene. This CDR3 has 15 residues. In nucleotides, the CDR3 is TGTGCCAGCAGTCCCTCCGACAGGGGTAAATACGAGCAGTACTTC. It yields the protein CASSPSDRGKYEQYF. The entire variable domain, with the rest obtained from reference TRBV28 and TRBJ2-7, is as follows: DVKVTQSSRYLVKRTGEKVFLECVQDMDHENMFWYRQDPGLGLRLIYFSYDVKMKEKGDIPEGYSVSREKKERFSLILESASTNQTSMYLCASSPSDRGKYEQYFGPGTRLTVT.

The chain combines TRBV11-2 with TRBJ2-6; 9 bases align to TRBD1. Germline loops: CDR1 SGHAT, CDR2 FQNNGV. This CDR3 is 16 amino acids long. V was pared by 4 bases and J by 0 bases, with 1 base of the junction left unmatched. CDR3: CASSSDRGSGANVLTF. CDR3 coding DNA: TGTGCCAGCAGCTCGGACAGGGGCTCTGGGGCCAACGTCCTGACTTTC.

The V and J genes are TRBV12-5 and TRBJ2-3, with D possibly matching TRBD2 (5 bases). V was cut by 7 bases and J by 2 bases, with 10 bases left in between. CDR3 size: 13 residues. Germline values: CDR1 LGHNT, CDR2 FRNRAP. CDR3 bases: TGTGCTAGTGCCTTGGACTCCACAGATACGCAGTATTTT. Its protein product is CASALDSTDTQYF.

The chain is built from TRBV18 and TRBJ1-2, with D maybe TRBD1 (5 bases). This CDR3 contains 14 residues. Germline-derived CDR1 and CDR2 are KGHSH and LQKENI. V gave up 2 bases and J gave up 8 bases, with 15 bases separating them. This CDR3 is CASSPGAEAPGYTF. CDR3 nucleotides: TGTGCCAGCTCACCAGGGGCCGAAGCTCCGGGCTACACCTTC.